This T cell receptor (beta chain) originates from a study of T cells after yellow fever vaccination. Turning to the study itself: Fractions of limited cellularity were prepared by means of SMART-Seq v4 Ultra Low Input. Study observations and caveats: Once the booster was given, most primary-vaccination clones reappeared, at just over 95% for CD4 and around 90% for CD8. Peak timing came faster in the weaker secondary response, day 5 versus 15.

Concerning this clonotype itself: The antigen is unknown.

UMIs and a universal primer site were added when TCR cDNA was made by 5'RACE template switching. MiXCR, run by TCRdb on the 5' RACE reads, gives a single entry per CDR3 protein. The data hold under 600,000 distinct CDR3 sequences, with roughly 14% observed a single time. V trimming: 5 bases; J trimming: 4 bases; junction bases outside the gene matches: 9. The length of the CDR3 is 16 residues. Germline CDR1 is MNHEY and CDR2 is SMNVEV (reference sequence). Material: PBMCs, obtained on the day of the yellow fever booster vaccination. The chain joins TRBV27 to TRBJ1-2; the match to TRBD1 covers 11 bases. The receptor was derived from a man aged 25 to 45 who received the YFV17D yellow fever vaccine. CDR3: CASSRNRDRGSYGYTF. CDR3 in DNA: TGTGCCAGCAGTCGCAACCGGGACAGGGGGTCCTATGGCTACACCTTC.